This T cell receptor (beta chain) was captured in a study of a mutant IDH1 vaccine in newly diagnosed glioma. V shed 1 base and J shed 5 bases, with 8 bases lying between them. Germline CDR1 is SGHTA and CDR2 is FQGNSA. CDR3 length: 14 residues. Specified time point: week 47, end of study. With topical imiquimod, each dose of the vaccine consisted of 300 ug of mutant IDH1 20-mer peptide. Notes on this clone: Its antigen is as yet unknown.

Profiling relied on immunoSEQ multiplex PCR, and the TCRdb table lists in-frame clones only, not all of them. The table shows some 20,000 clones, with roughly 84% occurring only once. The chain is built from TRBV7-2 and TRBJ2-2; unclear D gene. The receptor comes from a man aged 35 to 55 with glioma. This material consisted of PBMCs, taken from a glioma patient whose treatment included an IDH1 peptide vaccine. CDR3 protein: CASSLDYNTGELFF. CDR3 nucleotides: TGTGCCAGCAGCTTAGACTACAATACCGGGGAGCTGTTTTTT. The full variable domain, completed using reference TRBV7-2 and TRBJ2-2, is GAGVSQSPSNKVTEKGKDVELRCDPISGHTALYWYRQSLGQGLEFLIYFQGNSAPDKSGLPSDRFSAERTGGSVSTLTIQRTQQEDSAVYLCASSLDYNTGELFFGEGSRLTVL.